The 22 T cell receptor beta chains below come from one sample, sequenced in a study of OX40 agonist ivuxolimab in advanced cancers. Here immunoSEQ multiplex PCR was the method, and the copy in TCRdb shows in-frame clones only, minus some. In the table there are around 23,000 clones, approximately 80% of which are singletons. The specimen was CD4+ or CD8+ T cells sorted from blood, collected in a trial of the OX40 agonist ivuxolimab. The receptors originated from an adult with an advanced solid tumor such as melanoma, head and neck, liver or kidney cancer.

The chain joins TRBV10-3 to TRBJ2-1, with D uncertain. The germline V gene has CDR1 ENHRY and CDR2 SYGVKD. This CDR3 region has 12 residues. V was clipped by 2 bases and J by 12 bases, with 11 bases between them. The CDR3 loop is CAISESQPRQFF. DNA for the CDR3: TGTGCCATCAGTGAGAGTCAGCCCCGGCAGTTCTTC.

The chain carries TRBV7-2 and TRBJ2-1; 9 bases are shared with TRBD2. Per germline, CDR1 SGHTA and CDR2 FQGNSA. J lost 3 bases, V lost 1 base, and 4 bases had no gene match. The CDR3 is made up of 16 amino acids. CDR3 DNA sequence: TGTGCCAGCAGCTTAGGGCTAGCGGGATACTACAATGAGCAGTTCTTC. Translating gives CASSLGLAGYYNEQFF.

The rearrangement uses TRBV7-9 and TRBJ2-3, with D perhaps given as TRBD1 or TRBD2 (6 bases each). Germline CDR1 reads SEHNR; CDR2 reads FQNEAQ (reference sequence). The CDR3 is 17 amino acids. The ends were cut back, 4 bases at V and 2 bases at J, with 19 bases in the middle. The CDR3 DNA is TGTGCCAGCAGCTACCCCCGGGGGCAACCAAACACAGATACGCAGTATTTT. Protein sequence: CASSYPRGQPNTDTQYF.

The rearrangement uses TRBV4-1 and TRBJ1-5; tentative D call: TRBD1 (5 bases). This CDR3 region has 15 residues. Trimming stripped 4 bases from V and 3 bases from J, with 13 bases between. The germline gives CDR1 MGHRA, CDR2 YSYEKL. The CDR3 DNA is TGCGCCAGCAGCCTCATAACAGGAGCCAATCAGCCCCAGCATTTT. It encodes CASSLITGANQPQHF.

The chain carries TRBV7-6 and TRBJ2-1; the D gene could be TRBD1 or TRBD2 (5 bases each). The germline V gene encodes CDR1 SGHVS and CDR2 FNYEAQ. V shed 2 bases and J shed 2 bases, with 13 bases lying between them. This CDR3 contains 16 residues. The CDR3 region has the DNA TGTGCCAGCAGCTTAAAATGGGGGAGTACCTACAATGAGCAGTTCTTC. This gives the protein CASSLKWGSTYNEQFF.

This clone is a singleton in its sample. The CDR3 DNA follows: TGTGCCAGCAGTGAAAACGTATTTTCCAGCTCCTACGAGCAGTACTTC. As protein: CASSENVFSSSYEQYF. The chain combines TRBV2 with TRBJ2-7, with no clear D. Germline V CDR1 and CDR2: SNHLY, FYNNEI. The CDR3 extends over 16 amino acids. V was cut by 2 bases and J by 0 bases, with 14 bases left in between.

The chain links TRBV28 to TRBJ2-5, with D possibly matching TRBD1 (6 bases). The V gene's germline CDR1 is MDHEN and CDR2 SYDVKM. CDR3 length: 14 amino acids. The V gene lost 5 bases and the J gene lost 2 bases, with 12 bases spanning the gap. CDR3 nucleotides: TGTGCCAGCAGTCCCTGGACAGAACAAGAGACCCAGTACTTC. Its translation: CASSPWTEQETQYF.

This sequence joins TRBV5-6 and TRBJ2-7, with no clear D. Trimming removed 4 bases from V and 7 bases from J, with 12 bases in between. CDR3 length: 12 amino acids. Germline V gene sequence: CDR1 SGHDT, CDR2 YYEEEE. The chain's CDR3 is CASSASLGEQYF. Written as DNA, the CDR3 is TGTGCCAGCAGCGCTTCGCTTGGAGAGCAGTACTTC.

The chain joins TRBV9 to TRBJ2-1; either TRBD1 or TRBD2 may supply D (5 bases each). Trimming took 3 bases from V and 0 from J, leaving 10 bases between them. Germline values: CDR1 SGDLS, CDR2 YYNGEE. The CDR3 extends over 15 amino acids. CDR3 DNA: TGTGCCAGCAGCGGCTGGGACGGCTCCTACAATGAGCAGTTCTTC. The encoded protein is CASSGWDGSYNEQFF.

The chain recombines TRBV5-1 with TRBJ2-6; D remains ambiguous. This CDR3 comprises 14 residues. CDR1 and CDR2 from the germline V gene are SGHRS and YFSETQ. V lost 5 bases to trimming and J lost 0 bases, with 6 bases between them. In nucleotides, the CDR3 is TGCGCCAGCAGTGGGAACTCTGGGGCCAACGTCCTGACTTTC. Protein product: CASSGNSGANVLTF.

The rearrangement uses TRBV7-8 and TRBJ2-5; TRBD1 might be the D (5 bases). The closer fit of TRBJ2-7 to the DNA end suggests the J call may be wrong. Germline values: CDR1 SGHVS, CDR2 FQNEAQ. CDR3 size: 16 residues. Here the CDR3 DNA reads TGTGCCAGCAGCTCGCGCAGGGTTTTGGGTTCCTACGAGCAGTACTTC. It codes for CASSSRRVLGSYEQYF.

The CDR3 loop is CASSQVLGGGYGYTF. The CDR3 DNA follows: TGCGCCAGCAGCCAAGTACTTGGGGGGGGCTATGGCTACACCTTC. V gene TRBV4-1 combines with J gene TRBJ1-2, with D tentatively TRBD1 (5 bases). The CDR3 is 15 residues long. V lost 1 base and J 4 bases, leaving 13 bases between the germline ends. CDR1 and CDR2 from the germline V gene are MGHRA and YSYEKL.

The chain combines TRBV4-1 with TRBJ1-3; D ambiguous. The V gene's germline CDR1 is MGHRA and CDR2 YSYEKL. V lost 2 bases and J lost 2, with 13 bases in between. The CDR3 loop spans 16 amino acids. CDR3 region: CASSQSGSETGNTIYF. Here the CDR3 DNA reads TGCGCCAGCAGCCAATCGGGATCAGAGACTGGAAACACCATATATTTT.

This clone has more than one count but fewer than ten. The CDR3 here is CASSSGTSGIPEQFF. CDR3 nucleotide sequence: TGTGCCAGCAGCTCGGGGACTAGCGGGATTCCTGAGCAGTTCTTC. The gene calls are TRBV5-4 and TRBJ2-1; 13 nucleotides align to TRBD2. This CDR3 has 15 residues. The ends lost 3 bases at V and 9 bases at J; junction bases unmatched: 6. Germline V lookup: CDR1 SGHNT, CDR2 YYREEE (reference sequence). The whole variable domain, filled in from reference TRBV5-4 and TRBJ2-1, reads ETGVTQSPTHLIKTRGQQVTLRCSSQSGHNTVSWYQQALGQGPQFIFQYYREEENGRGNFPPRFSGLQFPNYSSELNVNALELDDSALYLCASSSGTSGIPEQFFGPGTRLTVL.

CDR3 in amino acids: CASSLGTSSYNEQFF. The CDR3 DNA reads as TGTGCCAGCAGCTTGGGCACGAGCTCCTACAATGAGCAGTTCTTC. The rearrangement links TRBV5-5 to TRBJ2-1, with D unclear. V lost 0 bases and J 0 bases, leaving 7 bases between the germline ends. The CDR3 is made up of 15 amino acids. Germline-derived CDR1 and CDR2 are SGHKS and YYEKEE (reference sequence).

This clone has more than one count but fewer than ten. This chain links TRBV5-4 with TRBJ2-3; D gene uncertain. Germline CDR1 is SGHNT and CDR2 is YYREEE (reference sequence). Trimming took off 6 bases at V and 0 bases at J, with 14 bases between the two ends. This CDR3 region has 15 residues. Here the CDR3 reads CASNDGPFSTDTQYF. The DNA for the CDR3 is TGTGCCAGCAACGACGGACCTTTTAGCACAGATACGCAGTATTTT.

The chain is built from TRBV30 and TRBJ2-7; 9 bases line up with TRBD1. In germline, CDR1 is GTSNPN, CDR2 SVGIG (reference sequence). V lost 5 bases to trimming and J lost 6 bases; unmatched junction nucleotides: 5. The CDR3 sequence is 12 residues long. CDR3 in amino acids: CAWGQGRLEQYF. In DNA form, the CDR3 reads TGTGCCTGGGGACAGGGGAGACTCGAGCAGTACTTC.

Concerning this clone: At one end, the junction sequence differs from germline, possibly due to a read error. The rearrangement uses TRBV7-7 and TRBJ2-1, with D possibly being TRBD1 or TRBD2 (5 bases each). This CDR3 region has 15 residues. CDR1 SSHAT and CDR2 FNYEAQ come from the germline V gene (reference sequence). The DNA for the CDR3 is TGTGCTAGCAGCTTAGCATGGGGGTCCTACAATGAGCAGTTCTTC. It encodes CASSLAWGSYNEQFF.

The chain carries TRBV9 and TRBJ2-3, with 8 bases identical to TRBD2. V lost 4 bases to trimming and J lost 1 base; unmatched junction nucleotides: 5. Germline lookup yields CDR1 SGDLS and CDR2 YYNGEE. The CDR3 contains 15 residues. DNA of the CDR3: TGTGCCAGCAGCTCCCGGACTAGCCGCACAGATACGCAGTATTTT. This encodes CASSSRTSRTDTQYF.

V and J are TRBV28 and TRBJ2-5; D is undetermined. Trimming left V 2 bases short and J 5 bases short, with 12 bases between. Germline CDR1 reads MDHEN; CDR2 reads SYDVKM. This CDR3 region has 14 residues. The CDR3 is CASSLRNSLETQYF. The CDR3 nucleotides read TGTGCCAGCAGTTTAAGGAACAGTCTTGAGACCCAGTACTTC.

The V and J genes are TRBV28 and TRBJ2-3; D gene unclear. Trimming removed 10 bases from V and 4 bases from J, with 9 bases in between. The CDR3 is 11 residues long. Per the germline V gene, CDR1 is MDHEN and CDR2 is SYDVKM. CDR3 region: CAIHHADTQYF. Written as DNA, the CDR3 is TGTGCCATCCACCACGCAGATACGCAGTATTTT. The full variable domain, rest sourced from reference TRBV28 and TRBJ2-3, is DVKVTQSSRYLVKRTGEKVFLECVQDMDHENMFWYRQDPGLGLRLIYFSYDVKMKEKGDIPEGYSVSREKKERFSLILESASTNQTSMYLCAIHHADTQYFGPGTRLTVL.

As for this clone: The junction shows a germline mismatch at one end, possibly a read error. This sequence joins TRBV28 and TRBJ2-7; no firm D call. Per the germline V gene, CDR1 is MDHEN and CDR2 is SYDVKM. This CDR3 comprises 14 residues. The CDR3, as DNA: TGTGCCACCAGTTTATACGGCCGGTCCTACGAGCAGTACTTC. This encodes CATSLYGRSYEQYF.